This T cell receptor (beta chain) is from a study of shared clonotypes between healthy human individuals. Across the whole study: Every donor yielded three CD4 naive, three CD4 memory, two CD8 naive and one CD8 memory plate. Study observations and caveats: The sharing of roughly 5% of naive CD4 clonotypes was seen across a handful of donors.

Once extracted for a subset, genomic DNA was divided evenly among several immunoSEQ plates. TCRdb keeps only in-frame clones here, not all; method: immunoSEQ multiplex PCR. Found here are around 2.5 million clones, under 95% of them singletons; the top ten hold around 0.37%. In regard to this clone: Its antigen remains unidentified.

Sequencing input: naive CD4+ T cells from PBMCs. Specified subset: CD45RA+ positively selected. The sequence was obtained from a young man in good health. Some clones in this sample may be carry-over from other donors' samples.

CDR3 residues: CASSLWGTYTNEQFF. In nucleotides, the CDR3 is TGCGCCAGCAGCTTGTGGGGGACCTACACCAATGAGCAGTTCTTC. The genes are TRBV5-1 and TRBJ2-1; perhaps D is TRBD1 or TRBD2 (5 bases each). The CDR3 is 15 residues long. The V gene lost 1 base and the J gene lost 6 bases, with 14 bases spanning the gap. In germline, CDR1 is SGHRS, CDR2 YFSETQ.